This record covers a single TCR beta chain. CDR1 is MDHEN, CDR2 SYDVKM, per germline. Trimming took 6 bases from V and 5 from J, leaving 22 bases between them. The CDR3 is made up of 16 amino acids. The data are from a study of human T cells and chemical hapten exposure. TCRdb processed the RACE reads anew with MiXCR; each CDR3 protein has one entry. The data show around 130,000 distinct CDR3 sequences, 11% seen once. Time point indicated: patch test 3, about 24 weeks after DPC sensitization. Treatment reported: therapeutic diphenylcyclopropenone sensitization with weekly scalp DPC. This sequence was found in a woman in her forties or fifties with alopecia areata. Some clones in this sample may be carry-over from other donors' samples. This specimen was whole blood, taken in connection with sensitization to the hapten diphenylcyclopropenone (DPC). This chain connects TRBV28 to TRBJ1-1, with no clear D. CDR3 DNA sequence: TGTGCCAGCAGCCGATCGCGTGTTGAAGGCGGGACTGAAGCTTTCTTT. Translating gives CASSRSRVEGGTEAFF.